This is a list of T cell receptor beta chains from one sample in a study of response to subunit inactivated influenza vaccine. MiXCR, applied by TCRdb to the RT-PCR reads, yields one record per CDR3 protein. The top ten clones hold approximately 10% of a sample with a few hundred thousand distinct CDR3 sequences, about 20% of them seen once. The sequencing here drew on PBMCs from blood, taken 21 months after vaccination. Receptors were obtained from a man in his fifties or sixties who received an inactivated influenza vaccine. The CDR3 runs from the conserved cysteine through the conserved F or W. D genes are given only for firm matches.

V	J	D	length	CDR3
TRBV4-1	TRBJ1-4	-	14	CASSQRGGNEKLFF
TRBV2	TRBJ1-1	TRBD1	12	CASSETGFVAFF
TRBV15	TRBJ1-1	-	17	CATSRGGAGNTDTEAFF
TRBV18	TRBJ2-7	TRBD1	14	CASSPPAQGAEQYF
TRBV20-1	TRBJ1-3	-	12	CSARNGGNTIYF
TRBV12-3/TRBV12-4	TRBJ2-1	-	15	CASNPSGRIYNEQFF
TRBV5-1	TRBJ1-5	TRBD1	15	CASSPGQGSNQPQHF
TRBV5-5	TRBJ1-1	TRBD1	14	CASSLDRGSAEAFF
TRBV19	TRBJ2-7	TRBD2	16	CASSLGFSGRSYEQYF
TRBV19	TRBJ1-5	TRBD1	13	CASSPQGAQPQHF
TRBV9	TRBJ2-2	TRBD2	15	CASSAGGAKTGELFF
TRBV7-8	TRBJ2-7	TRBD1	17	CASSFTPGTGGLGEQYF
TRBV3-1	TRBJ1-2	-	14	CASSQATANYGYTF
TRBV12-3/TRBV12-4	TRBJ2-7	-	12	CASSERVGEQYF
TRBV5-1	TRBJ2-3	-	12	CASSLAGDTQYF
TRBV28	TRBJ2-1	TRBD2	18	CASSLGLAGASSYNEQFF
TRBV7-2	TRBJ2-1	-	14	CASSLPKGSNEQFF
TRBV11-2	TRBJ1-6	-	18	CASSLTLALGSYNSPLHF
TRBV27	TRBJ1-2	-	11	CASGQGAGYTF
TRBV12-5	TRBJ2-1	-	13	CASGRSAYNEQFF
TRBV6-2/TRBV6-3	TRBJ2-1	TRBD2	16	CASSYSILAGGHEQFF
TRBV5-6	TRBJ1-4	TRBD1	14	CASSSRDRGGKLFF
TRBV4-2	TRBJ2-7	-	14	CASSPVGALYEQYF
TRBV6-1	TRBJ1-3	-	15	CASSDGGGTGNTIYF
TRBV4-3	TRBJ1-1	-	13	CASSQGMDREAFF
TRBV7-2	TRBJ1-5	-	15	CASSLVGGINQPQHF
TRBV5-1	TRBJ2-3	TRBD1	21	CASSLDRPGQGMVISTDTQYF
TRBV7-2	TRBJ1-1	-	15	CASSPRGIRGTEAFF
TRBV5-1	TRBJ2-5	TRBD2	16	CASSLWPGLDQETQYF
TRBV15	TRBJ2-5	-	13	CATSRDREETQYF
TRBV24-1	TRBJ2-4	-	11	CANSLYNIQYF
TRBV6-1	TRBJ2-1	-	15	CASSRRDYFYNEQFF
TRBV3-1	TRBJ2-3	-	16	CASSHPTITSTDTQYF
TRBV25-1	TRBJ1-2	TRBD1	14	CASSETGTVYGYTF
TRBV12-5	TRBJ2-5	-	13	CASGAGLDETQYF
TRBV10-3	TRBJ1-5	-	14	CAVNDRGKDQPQHF
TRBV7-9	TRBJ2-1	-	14	CASRSVREYNEQFF
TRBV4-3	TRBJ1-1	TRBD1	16	CASSHTPGQGTTEAFF
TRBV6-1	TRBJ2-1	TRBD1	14	CASSGTGVHNEQFF
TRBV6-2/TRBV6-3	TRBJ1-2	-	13	CASDQRESYGYTF
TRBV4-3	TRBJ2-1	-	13	CASSQGHHNEQFF
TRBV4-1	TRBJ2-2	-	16	CASSQGGVANTGELFF
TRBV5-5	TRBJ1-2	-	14	CASRTRQEGNGYTF
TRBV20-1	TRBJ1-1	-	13	CSARRSANTEAFF
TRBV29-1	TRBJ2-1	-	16	CSVEGLPHISYNEQFF
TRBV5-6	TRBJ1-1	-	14	CASSLWPPGTEAFF